A single sample gave rise to the 24 T cell receptor beta chains below, sequenced in a study of blood T cells in healthy people across ages. A second PCR, run for about 6 to 11 cycles, used a sample-barcoded 5' primer plus a J-beta primer mix. From the 5' RACE reads, TCRdb called clonotypes with MiXCR, one entry per CDR3 protein. The sample holds roughly 1.5 million distinct CDR3 sequences, about 42% seen once. The sample consisted of blood. Receptors were obtained from a young woman in good health.

Only a few counts were recorded for this clonotype. This chain uses TRBV3-1 with TRBJ2-2; TRBD2 agrees at 7 bases. CDR3 size: 14 residues. Germline V gene data show CDR1 as LGHDT and CDR2 as YNNKEL (reference sequence). Germline trimming cut 3 bases from V and 5 bases from J; bases unmatched to any gene: 3. The CDR3 sequence: CASSQGGRTGELFF. In DNA form, the CDR3 reads TGTGCCAGCAGCCAGGGAGGGAGGACCGGGGAGCTGTTTTTT. The full variable domain, in which reference TRBV3-1 and TRBJ2-2 provide the parts outside the CDR3, is DTAVSQTPKYLVTQMGNDKSIKCEQNLGHDTMYWYKQDSKKFLKIMFSYNNKELIINETVPNRFSPKSPDKAHLNLHINSLELGDSAVYFCASSQGGRTGELFFGEGSRLTVL.

This clonotype was recorded only once. The rearrangement joins TRBV2 to TRBJ2-3, with TRBD2 matching over 11 bases. The germline V gene encodes CDR1 SNHLY and CDR2 FYNNEI. J lost 4 bases, V lost 4 bases, and 7 bases had no gene match. The CDR3 spans 16 residues. The CDR3, as DNA: TGTGCCAGCAGTGTCTGGCTAGCGGGGGGCGCAGATACGCAGTATTTT. Translation gives CASSVWLAGGADTQYF.

CDR3 sequence: CAIGNRTYEQYF. The CDR3 region has the DNA TGTGCCATCGGGAACAGAACCTACGAGCAGTACTTC. The chain recombines TRBV10-3 with TRBJ2-7, with no clear D. V lost 8 bases and J 2 bases, leaving 10 bases between the germline ends. This CDR3 has 12 residues. Germline V gene data show CDR1 as ENHRY and CDR2 as SYGVKD.

V usage is TRBV29-1 and J usage is TRBJ1-5, with a possible D match to TRBD1 (6 bases). Germline V CDR1 and CDR2: SQVTM, ANQGSEA. The ends were cut back, 4 bases at V and 3 bases at J, with 16 bases in the middle. This CDR3 has 15 amino acids. In DNA, the CDR3 is TGCAGCGTTGTTCTTACGCGGGACACCAATCAGCCCCAGCATTTT. Translated: CSVVLTRDTNQPQHF.

The chain uses TRBV18 and TRBJ2-1; D uncertain. Trimming took off 3 bases at V and 6 bases at J, with 6 bases between the two ends. The germline V gene encodes CDR1 KGHSH and CDR2 LQKENI. The CDR3 loop spans 12 amino acids. CDR3 DNA sequence: TGTGCCAGCTCACCTGGTATCAATGAGCAGTTCTTC. Translating gives CASSPGINEQFF.

This sequence joins TRBV20-1 and TRBJ2-7; D is unclear. Germline loops: CDR1 DFQATT, CDR2 SNEGSKA (reference sequence). V dropped 0 bases and J dropped 3 bases, with 12 bases sitting between them. The CDR3 has 14 amino acids. This CDR3 reads CSARESLAVYEQYF. The DNA of the CDR3 is TGCAGTGCTAGAGAAAGTTTGGCCGTCTACGAGCAGTACTTC.

This clonotype has just a few counts. The chain is built from TRBV27 and TRBJ2-1; TRBD1 or TRBD2 may be the D gene (6 bases each). V lost 0 bases to trimming and J lost 0 bases, with 9 bases between them. CDR3 size: 16 residues. The V gene's germline CDR1 is MNHEY and CDR2 SMNVEV (reference sequence). This CDR3 reads CASSLSAGHSYNEQFF. The CDR3 DNA reads as TGTGCCAGCAGTTTATCGGCGGGACACTCCTACAATGAGCAGTTCTTC.

The chain uses TRBV20-1 and TRBJ2-7, with 9 bases aligning to TRBD1. This CDR3 has 14 residues. CDR1 is DFQATT, CDR2 SNEGSKA, per germline (reference sequence). With V trimmed by 2 bases and J by 7 bases, 9 bases remained unmatched. CDR3: CSARPGTGWNEQYF. The CDR3 region has the DNA TGCAGTGCTAGACCCGGGACAGGGTGGAATGAGCAGTACTTC.

The rearrangement joins TRBV12-3 or TRBV12-4 to TRBJ2-5; tentatively, D is TRBD1 (5 bases). The germline V and J ends were trimmed by 8 bases and 11 bases, with 18 bases remaining between them. The CDR3 length is 12 residues. CDR3 loop: CASGAGTTEQYF. CDR3 bases: TGTGCCAGCGGGGCAGGAACTACTGAGCAGTACTTC.

In its sample, this clonotype was seen a few times. The chain couples TRBV25-1 to TRBJ2-3; no firm D call. With 6 bases removed from V and 2 bases from J, the gap between germline ends came to 6 bases. The V gene's germline CDR1 is MGHDK and CDR2 SYGVNS. The CDR3 contains 12 residues. The CDR3 DNA reads as TGTGCCAGCAGGGGTATCACAGATACGCAGTATTTT. Its protein product is CASRGITDTQYF.

The rearrangement uses TRBV4-1 and TRBJ2-4; D might be TRBD1 or TRBD2, each matching 6 bases. TRBJ2-7 explains the end of the DNA better; the J call may be wrong. The CDR3 length is 13 residues. Germline CDR1 MGHRA, CDR2 YSYEKL. Here the CDR3 DNA reads TGCGCCAGCAGCCAAGGGGGGGCGAACGAGCAGTACTTC. Translating gives CASSQGGANEQYF.

This clonotype was detected once. The rearrangement links TRBV7-9 to TRBJ1-1, with D perhaps TRBD1 (5 bases). The V gene lost 5 bases and the J gene lost 11 bases, with 15 bases spanning the gap. The CDR3 totals 12 residues. In germline, CDR1 is SEHNR, CDR2 FQNEAQ (reference sequence). CDR3 in amino acids: CASSLTTDRAFF. DNA of the CDR3: TGTGCCAGCAGCCTTACGACAGACCGGGCTTTCTTT.

J is TRBJ2-2 and V is TRBV3-1; tentative D call: TRBD1 (6 bases). The V gene lost 4 bases and the J gene lost 5 bases, with 23 bases spanning the gap. Germline-derived CDR1 and CDR2 are LGHDT and YNNKEL (reference sequence). The CDR3 runs to 18 residues. This CDR3 reads CASSPPGHGPRTTGELFF. CDR3 DNA: TGTGCCAGCAGCCCTCCGGGACACGGGCCGCGCACTACCGGGGAGCTGTTTTTT.

This clonotype was observed a few times. This chain connects TRBV5-1 to TRBJ1-1, with no clear D. Germline V CDR1 and CDR2: SGHRS, YFSETQ. There are 17 residues in the CDR3. With 2 bases removed from V and 1 base from J, the gap between germline ends came to 18 bases. The CDR3 DNA reads TGCGCCAGCAGCTTCCCAACCCTGGACGTAGCGAACACTGAAGCTTTCTTT. Translation: CASSFPTLDVANTEAFF.

V usage is TRBV4-1 and J usage is TRBJ1-4; D unclear. The CDR3 runs 12 residues. V dropped 5 bases and J dropped 8 bases, with 9 bases sitting between them. Germline values: CDR1 MGHRA, CDR2 YSYEKL. The CDR3 here is CASSIGWEKLFF. CDR3 nucleotide sequence: TGCGCCAGCAGCATAGGATGGGAAAAACTGTTTTTT.

The J gene is TRBJ2-2, the V gene TRBV6-2 or TRBV6-3, with TRBD2 identical over 9 bases. Germline V gene data show CDR1 as MNHEY and CDR2 as SVGEGT. Trimming at V came to 4 bases and at J to 7 bases, leaving 4 bases not matched to a gene. This CDR3 is built from 14 residues. CDR3 bases: TGTGCCAGCAGTTCGGGACTAGCTGTCGGGGAGCTGTTTTTT. This translates into CASSSGLAVGELFF.

The genes are TRBV25-1 and TRBJ1-2; no firm D call. Trimming left V 0 bases short and J 8 bases short, with 7 bases between. CDR3 length: 12 amino acids. Germline CDR1 reads MGHDK; CDR2 reads SYGVNS. The CDR3 DNA reads TGTGCCAGCAGTGAATATGCAGAAGGCTACACCTTC. Encoded protein: CASSEYAEGYTF.

The chain joins TRBV4-3 to TRBJ2-7; tentative D call: TRBD1 (6 bases). The V end lost 0 bases, the J end lost 3 bases, and 12 bases lay between the germline ends. Germline values: CDR1 LGHNA, CDR2 YSLEER. CDR3 length equals 15 residues. The CDR3 coding sequence is TGCGCCAGCAGCCAAGAAGAACAGGGAATCTACGAGCAGTACTTC. Translated: CASSQEEQGIYEQYF.

The V gene is TRBV15, the J gene TRBJ2-1, with 11 nucleotides matching TRBD2. The end of the DNA is better explained by TRBJ2-7, so the J call may be wrong. Germline V gene data show CDR1 as LNHNV and CDR2 as YYDKDF (reference sequence). The CDR3 contains 17 residues. In nucleotides, the CDR3 is TGTGCCACCAGCAGGACCGGGACTAGCGGCTCCTACAATGAGCAGTACTTC. Translating it yields CATSRTGTSGSYNEQYF.

This chain connects TRBV5-1 to TRBJ2-1; 8 bases match TRBD2. CDR3 length: 14 amino acids. CDR1 is SGHRS and CDR2 is YFSETQ in the germline V gene. V shed 6 bases and J 3 bases; nucleotides not matched to a gene: 5. The CDR3 loop reads CASTVAGGYNEQFF. The CDR3 nucleotides read TGCGCCAGCACCGTCGCGGGGGGCTACAATGAGCAGTTCTTC.

This clonotype occurred a few times. The V gene is TRBV14, the J gene TRBJ2-5, with unresolved D. The CDR3 is made up of 13 amino acids. V was shortened by 0 bases and J by 4 bases, with 6 bases between the two germline ends. Per the germline V gene, CDR1 is SGHDN and CDR2 is FVKESK. The CDR3 DNA is TGTGCCAGCAGCCAAGAAATGACAGAGACCCAGTACTTC. Its translation: CASSQEMTETQYF.

The rearrangement uses TRBV10-3 and TRBJ2-3; the match to TRBD1 covers 8 bases. Germline V gene lookup returns CDR1 ENHRY and CDR2 SYGVKD. V gave up 4 bases and J gave up 0 bases; unmatched junction bases: 9. The CDR3 totals 17 residues. This chain's CDR3 is CAISARQGLSSTDTQYF. In nucleotides, the CDR3 is TGTGCCATCAGTGCCCGACAGGGGTTATCTAGCACAGATACGCAGTATTTT.

The V call is TRBV7-2, the J call TRBJ1-1, with D maybe TRBD1 (5 bases). The CDR3 is made up of 17 amino acids. Germline assignment: CDR1 SGHTA and CDR2 FQGNSA. V dropped 5 bases and J dropped 4 bases, with 23 bases sitting between them. CDR3 in amino acids: CASSPSTLLVGGTEAFF. The CDR3 DNA sequence: TGTGCCAGCAGCCCGTCCACACTCTTAGTTGGGGGCACTGAAGCTTTCTTT.

The sample holds a few counts of this clonotype. The chain couples TRBV6-2 or TRBV6-3 to TRBJ1-5; TRBD1 aligns across 8 bases. In germline, CDR1 is MNHEY, CDR2 SVGEGT. The junction had 9 bases not matched to a gene; V was cut back by 5 bases and J by 3 bases. There are 16 residues in the CDR3. The CDR3 nucleotides are TGTGCCAGCAGTCGCATTGACAGGGGCCTCAATCAGCCCCAGCATTTT. Translated, it gives CASSRIDRGLNQPQHF.